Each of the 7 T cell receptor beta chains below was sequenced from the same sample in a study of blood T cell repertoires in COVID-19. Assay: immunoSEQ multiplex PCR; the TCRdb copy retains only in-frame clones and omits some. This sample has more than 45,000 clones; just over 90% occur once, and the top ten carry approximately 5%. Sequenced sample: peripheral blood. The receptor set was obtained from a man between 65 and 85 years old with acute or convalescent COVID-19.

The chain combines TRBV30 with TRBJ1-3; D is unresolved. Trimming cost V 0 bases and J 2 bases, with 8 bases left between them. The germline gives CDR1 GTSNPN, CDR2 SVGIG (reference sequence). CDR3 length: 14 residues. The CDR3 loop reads CAWSVTVAGNTIYF. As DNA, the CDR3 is TGTGCCTGGAGTGTAACAGTAGCTGGAAACACCATATATTTT.

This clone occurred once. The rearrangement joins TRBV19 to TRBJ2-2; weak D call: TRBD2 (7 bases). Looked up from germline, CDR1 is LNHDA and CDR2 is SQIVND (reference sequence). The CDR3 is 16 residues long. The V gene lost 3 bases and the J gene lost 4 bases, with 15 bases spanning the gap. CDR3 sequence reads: CASSMTAGAVTGELFF. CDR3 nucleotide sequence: TGTGCCAGTAGTATGACTGCGGGGGCCGTCACCGGGGAGCTGTTTTTT.

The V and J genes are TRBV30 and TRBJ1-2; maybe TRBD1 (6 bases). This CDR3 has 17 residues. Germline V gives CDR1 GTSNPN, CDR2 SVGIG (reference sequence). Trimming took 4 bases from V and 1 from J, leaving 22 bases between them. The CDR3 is CAWMPRTGLYFNYGYTF. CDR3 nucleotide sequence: TGTGCCTGGATGCCCCGTACAGGGCTCTATTTTAACTATGGCTACACCTTC.

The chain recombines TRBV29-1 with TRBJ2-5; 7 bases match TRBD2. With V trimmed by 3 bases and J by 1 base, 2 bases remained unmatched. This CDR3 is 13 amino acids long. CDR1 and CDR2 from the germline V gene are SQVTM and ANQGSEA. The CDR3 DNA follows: TGCAGCGTTGAGGGGGGGATCCAAGAGACCCAGTACTTC. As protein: CSVEGGIQETQYF.

The CDR3 DNA reads TGTGCCAGCAGTGGACAGGGAGTGAACACTGAAGCTTTCTTT. Amino acids: CASSGQGVNTEAFF. The rearrangement links TRBV6-6 to TRBJ1-1, with 8 positions matching TRBD1. The CDR3 is 14 amino acids. Trimming cost V 5 bases and J 0 bases; bases outside gene matches: 2. In germline, CDR1 is MNHNY, CDR2 SVGAGI (reference sequence).

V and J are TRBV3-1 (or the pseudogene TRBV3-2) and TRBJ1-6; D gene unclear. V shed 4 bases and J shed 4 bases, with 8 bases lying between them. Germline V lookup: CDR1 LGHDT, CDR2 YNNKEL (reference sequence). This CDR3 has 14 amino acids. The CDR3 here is CASSPRGYNSPLHF. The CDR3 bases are TGTGCCAGCAGCCCCCGGGGATATAATTCACCCCTCCACTTT.

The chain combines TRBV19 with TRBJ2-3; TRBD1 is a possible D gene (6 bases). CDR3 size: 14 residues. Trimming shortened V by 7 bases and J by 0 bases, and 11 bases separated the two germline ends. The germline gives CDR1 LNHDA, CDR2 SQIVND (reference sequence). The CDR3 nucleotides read TGTGCCAGTACTAGGACAGTAAGCACAGATACGCAGTATTTT. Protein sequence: CASTRTVSTDTQYF.